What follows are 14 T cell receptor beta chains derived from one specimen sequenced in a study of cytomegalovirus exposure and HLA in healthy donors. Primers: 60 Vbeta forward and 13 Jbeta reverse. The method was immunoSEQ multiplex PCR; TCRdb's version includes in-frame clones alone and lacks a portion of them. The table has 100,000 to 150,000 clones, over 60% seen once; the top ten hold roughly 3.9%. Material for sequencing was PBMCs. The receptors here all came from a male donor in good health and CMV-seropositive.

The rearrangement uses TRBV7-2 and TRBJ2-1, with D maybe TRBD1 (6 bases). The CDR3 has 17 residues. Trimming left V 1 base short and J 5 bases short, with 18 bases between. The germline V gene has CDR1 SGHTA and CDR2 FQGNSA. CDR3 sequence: CASSLVSGRGKDNEQFF. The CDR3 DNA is TGTGCCAGCAGCTTAGTAAGCGGCAGGGGCAAGGACAATGAGCAGTTCTTC.

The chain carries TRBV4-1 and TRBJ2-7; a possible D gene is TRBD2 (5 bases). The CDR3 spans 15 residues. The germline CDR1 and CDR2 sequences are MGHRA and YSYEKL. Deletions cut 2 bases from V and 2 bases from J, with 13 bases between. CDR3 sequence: CASSQPTSKTYEQYF. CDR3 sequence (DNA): TGCGCCAGCAGCCAACCCACTAGTAAAACCTACGAGCAGTACTTC.

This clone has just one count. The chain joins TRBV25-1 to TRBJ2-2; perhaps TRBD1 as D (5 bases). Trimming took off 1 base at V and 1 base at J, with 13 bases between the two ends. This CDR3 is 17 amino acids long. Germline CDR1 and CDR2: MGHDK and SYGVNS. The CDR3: CASSEWRRTLNTGELFF. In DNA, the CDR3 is TGTGCCAGCAGTGAATGGAGAAGGACACTGAACACCGGGGAGCTGTTTTTT.

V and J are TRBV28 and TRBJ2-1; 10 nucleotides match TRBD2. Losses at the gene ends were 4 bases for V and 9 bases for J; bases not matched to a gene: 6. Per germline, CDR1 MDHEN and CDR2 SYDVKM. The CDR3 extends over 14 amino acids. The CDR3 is CASSSSGGLTEQFF. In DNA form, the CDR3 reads TGTGCCAGCAGTTCTAGCGGGGGTTTGACTGAGCAGTTCTTC.

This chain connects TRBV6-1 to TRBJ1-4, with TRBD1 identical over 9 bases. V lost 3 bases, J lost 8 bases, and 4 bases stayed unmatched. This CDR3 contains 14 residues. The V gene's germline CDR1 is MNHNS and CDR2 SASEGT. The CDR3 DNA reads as TGTGCCAGCAGTGATTACAGGGGGCACGAAAAACTGTTTTTT. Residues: CASSDYRGHEKLFF.

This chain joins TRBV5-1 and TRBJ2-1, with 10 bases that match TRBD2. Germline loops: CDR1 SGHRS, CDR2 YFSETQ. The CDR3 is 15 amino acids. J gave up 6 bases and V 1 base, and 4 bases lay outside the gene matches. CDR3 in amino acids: CASSLLAGDLNEQFF. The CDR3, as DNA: TGCGCCAGCAGCTTGCTAGCGGGAGACCTCAATGAGCAGTTCTTC. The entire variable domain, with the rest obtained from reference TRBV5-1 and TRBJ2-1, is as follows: KAGVTQTPRYLIKTRGQQVTLSCSPISGHRSVSWYQQTPGQGLQFLFEYFSETQRNKGNFPGRFSGRQFSNSRSEMNVSTLELGDSALYLCASSLLAGDLNEQFFGPGTRLTVL.

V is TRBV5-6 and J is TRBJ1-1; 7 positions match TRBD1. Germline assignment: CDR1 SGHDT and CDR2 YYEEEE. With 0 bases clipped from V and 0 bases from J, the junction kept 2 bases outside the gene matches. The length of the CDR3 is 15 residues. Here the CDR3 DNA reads TGTGCCAGCAGCTTGGGGACAGGTTTGAACACTGAAGCTTTCTTT. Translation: CASSLGTGLNTEAFF.

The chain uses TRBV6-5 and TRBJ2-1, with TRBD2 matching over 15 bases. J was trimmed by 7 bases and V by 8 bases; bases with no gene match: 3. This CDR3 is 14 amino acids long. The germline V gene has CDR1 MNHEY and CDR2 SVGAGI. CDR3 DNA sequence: TGTGCCAGCGGACTAGCGGGAGGGCCTAATGAGCAGTTCTTC. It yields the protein CASGLAGGPNEQFF.

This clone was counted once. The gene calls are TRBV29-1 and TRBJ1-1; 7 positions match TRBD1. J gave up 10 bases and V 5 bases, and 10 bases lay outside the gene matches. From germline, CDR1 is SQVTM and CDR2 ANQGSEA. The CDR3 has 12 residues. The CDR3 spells CSVQSQGVGAFF. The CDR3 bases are TGCAGCGTTCAGAGCCAGGGGGTCGGAGCTTTCTTT.

CDR3 protein: CASSESPPRDTEAFF. The CDR3 DNA reads TGTGCCAGCAGTGAATCCCCCCCGCGGGACACTGAAGCTTTCTTT. The chain has TRBV25-1 and TRBJ1-1, with D unclear. CDR1 is MGHDK and CDR2 is SYGVNS in the germline V gene. V lost 1 base and J lost 3, with 12 bases in between. CDR3 length equals 15 residues.

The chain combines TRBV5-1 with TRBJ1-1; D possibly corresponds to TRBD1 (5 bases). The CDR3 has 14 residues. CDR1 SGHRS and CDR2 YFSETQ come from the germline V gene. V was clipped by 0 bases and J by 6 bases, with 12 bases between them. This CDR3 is CASSLARERSEAFF. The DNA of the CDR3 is TGCGCCAGCAGCTTGGCCAGGGAAAGGTCTGAAGCTTTCTTT.

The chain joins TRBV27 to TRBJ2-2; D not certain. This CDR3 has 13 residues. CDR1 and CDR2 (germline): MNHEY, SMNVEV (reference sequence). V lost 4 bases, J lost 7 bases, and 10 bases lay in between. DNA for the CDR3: TGTGCCAGCAGTTCCCATCCGAGCGGGGAGCTGTTTTTT. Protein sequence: CASSSHPSGELFF.

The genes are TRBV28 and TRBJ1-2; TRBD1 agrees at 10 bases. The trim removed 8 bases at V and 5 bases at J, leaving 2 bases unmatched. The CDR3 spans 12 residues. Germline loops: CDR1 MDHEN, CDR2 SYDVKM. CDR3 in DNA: TGTGCCAGCGACAGGGGGCAATATGGCTACACCTTC. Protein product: CASDRGQYGYTF.

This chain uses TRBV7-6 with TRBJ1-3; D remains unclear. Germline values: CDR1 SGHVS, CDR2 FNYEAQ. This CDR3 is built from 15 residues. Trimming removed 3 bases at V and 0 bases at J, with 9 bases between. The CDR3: CASSFSQHSGNTIYF. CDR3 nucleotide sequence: TGTGCCAGCAGCTTTAGCCAGCACTCTGGAAACACCATATATTTT.